Listed here are 20 T cell receptor beta chains from one sample, sequenced in a study of blood T cell repertoires in COVID-19. Clones were sequenced by immunoSEQ multiplex PCR, and TCRdb holds only the in-frame ones, with some missing. The sample carries more than 30,000 clones, approximately 88% recorded once. The source material was peripheral blood. Every receptor here comes from a woman aged 40 to 55 with active or convalescent COVID-19.

The V and J genes are TRBV2 and TRBJ2-2; D not certain. V shed 6 bases and J shed 4 bases, with 12 bases lying between them. CDR1 SNHLY and CDR2 FYNNEI come from the germline V gene. The CDR3 sequence is 14 residues long. DNA for the CDR3: TGTGCCAGCAGGAGAACAGTTGTCACCGGGGAGCTGTTTTTT. Its protein is CASRRTVVTGELFF. Together with reference TRBV2 and TRBJ2-2, the CDR3 gives the full variable domain: EPEVTQTPSHQVTQMGQEVILRCVPISNHLYFYWYRQILGQKVEFLVSFYNNEISEKSEIFDDQFSVERPDGSNFTLKIRSTKLEDSAMYFCASRRTVVTGELFFGEGSRLTVL.

DNA for the CDR3: TGTGCCAGTAGTCTCACGGGACAGGGTTCGACTAATGAAAAACTGTTTTTT. Amino acid sequence: CASSLTGQGSTNEKLFF. V and J are TRBV19 and TRBJ1-4; 9 nucleotides align to TRBD1. The length of the CDR3 is 17 residues. CDR1 is LNHDA, CDR2 SQIVND, per germline (reference sequence). Unmatched junction bases numbered 9, after V lost 5 bases and J lost 2 bases.

V gene TRBV6-5 combines with J gene TRBJ2-1; TRBD2 aligns across 16 bases. The CDR3 runs 13 residues. J gave up 10 bases and V 7 bases, and 1 base lay outside the gene matches. The germline V gene has CDR1 MNHEY and CDR2 SVGAGI. CDR3 region: CASTGLAGGEQFF. The DNA of the CDR3 is TGTGCCAGCACGGGACTAGCGGGGGGGGAGCAGTTCTTC.

The CDR3 reads CASSASLQTGIDEQYF. The DNA of the CDR3 is TGTGCCAGCAGCGCATCCCTTCAGACAGGAATCGACGAGCAGTACTTC. The chain uses TRBV11-3 and TRBJ2-7, with D perhaps matching TRBD1 (6 bases). The CDR3 loop spans 16 amino acids. Germline CDR1 is SGHNT and CDR2 is YENEEA. Trimming removed 5 bases from V and 5 bases from J, with 22 bases in between.

The genes are TRBV3-1 (or the pseudogene TRBV3-2) and TRBJ2-5; 7 positions agree with TRBD2. The junction had 10 bases not matched to a gene; V was cut back by 1 base and J by 5 bases. There are 16 residues in the CDR3. CDR1 is LGHDT, CDR2 YNNKEL, per germline (reference sequence). The CDR3 DNA sequence: TGTGCCAGCAGCCAAGGTTGGGCGGGAGATGTGGAGACCCAGTACTTC. This gives the protein CASSQGWAGDVETQYF.

The chain joins TRBV10-1 to TRBJ2-7, with 11 bases matching TRBD1. J was trimmed by 2 bases and V by 5 bases; bases with no gene match: 2. Germline-derived CDR1 and CDR2 are WNHNN and SYGVQD (reference sequence). This CDR3 region has 14 residues. CDR3 protein: CASSRTGGPYEQYF. In nucleotides, the CDR3 is TGCGCCAGCAGTCGGACAGGGGGCCCCTACGAGCAGTACTTC.

This clone was observed once. V usage is TRBV28 and J usage is TRBJ2-1; 7 bases line up with TRBD2. In germline, CDR1 is MDHEN, CDR2 SYDVKM. V shed 3 bases and J 5 bases; nucleotides not matched to a gene: 7. The CDR3 totals 15 residues. CDR3 residues: CASSLSAGANNEQFF. The CDR3 DNA sequence: TGTGCCAGCAGTTTGTCCGCGGGAGCAAACAATGAGCAGTTCTTC.

This rearrangement joins TRBV12-3 or TRBV12-4 to TRBJ1-5; 8 bases align to TRBD1. Germline trimming cut 8 bases from V and 2 bases from J; bases unmatched to any gene: 2. CDR3 length: 13 residues. Written as DNA, the CDR3 is TGTGCCAGCGCGGACAGGGGCAATCAGCCCCAGCATTTT. As protein: CASADRGNQPQHF.

This chain uses TRBV4-1 with TRBJ1-5, with 9 nucleotides matching TRBD1. The V gene end was trimmed by 1 base and the J gene end by 2 bases; junction bases not matched to a gene: 6. The CDR3 has 17 residues. Germline CDR1 MGHRA, CDR2 YSYEKL. CDR3 DNA: TGCGCCAGCAGCCAAGGCGGACAGGGGATTGGCAATCAGCCCCAGCATTTT. Protein: CASSQGGQGIGNQPQHF.

V is TRBV2 and J is TRBJ2-7, with D maybe TRBD2 (6 bases). Germline lookup yields CDR1 SNHLY and CDR2 FYNNEI. V was pared by 5 bases and J by 2 bases, with 16 bases between. This CDR3 spans 15 amino acids. This chain's CDR3 is CASSRESGSTYEQYF. The CDR3, as DNA: TGTGCCAGCAGTCGGGAGAGCGGTTCTACCTACGAGCAGTACTTC. Full variable domain (outside the CDR3, taken from reference TRBV2 and TRBJ2-7): EPEVTQTPSHQVTQMGQEVILRCVPISNHLYFYWYRQILGQKVEFLVSFYNNEISEKSEIFDDQFSVERPDGSNFTLKIRSTKLEDSAMYFCASSRESGSTYEQYFGPGTRLTVT.

The V and J genes are TRBV28 and TRBJ2-5, with 9 bases aligning to TRBD1. CDR3 length: 15 amino acids. Germline V gene data show CDR1 as MDHEN and CDR2 as SYDVKM. V shed 3 bases, J shed 3 bases, and the junction held 5 bases outside the gene matches. The CDR3 region is CASSLGGTGKETQYF. In DNA form, the CDR3 reads TGTGCCAGCAGTTTGGGGGGGACAGGGAAAGAGACCCAGTACTTC.

The chain carries TRBV9 and TRBJ2-7; perhaps TRBD2 as D (5 bases). The CDR3 loop spans 15 amino acids. V was pared by 4 bases and J by 2 bases, with 16 bases between. Germline CDR1 is SGDLS and CDR2 is YYNGEE. CDR3 region: CASSSGEDGTYEQYF. The CDR3, as DNA: TGTGCCAGCAGCAGCGGCGAGGACGGAACCTACGAGCAGTACTTC.

This chain links TRBV7-3 with TRBJ2-7; 9 nucleotides agree with TRBD2. This CDR3 is built from 14 residues. CDR1 is SGHTA and CDR2 is FQGTGA in the germline V gene. Trimming cost V 1 base and J 3 bases; bases outside gene matches: 1. Here the CDR3 DNA reads TGTGCCAGCAGCTTAATAGCGGGGGACTACGAGCAGTACTTC. Translated, it gives CASSLIAGDYEQYF.

The chain uses TRBV10-3 and TRBJ2-7; 11 bases are shared with TRBD1. After removal of 2 bases from V and 4 bases from J, the junction contained 4 bases not matched to a gene. Germline lookup yields CDR1 ENHRY and CDR2 SYGVKD. The CDR3 consists of 15 residues. Here the CDR3 reads CAISEPGTGGYEQYF. CDR3 nucleotide sequence: TGTGCCATCAGTGAGCCTGGGACAGGGGGTTACGAGCAGTACTTC.

The chain joins TRBV2 to TRBJ2-1; 12 bases are shared with TRBD2. Germline lookup yields CDR1 SNHLY and CDR2 FYNNEI. CDR3 length: 16 residues. V lost 7 bases and J lost 6; bases outside the gene matches: 10. CDR3 nucleotides: TGTGCCAGCATCGACCAACTAGCGGGAGGCGCCAATGAGCAGTTCTTC. Residues: CASIDQLAGGANEQFF. The variable domain in full, completed from reference TRBV2 and TRBJ2-1, reads EPEVTQTPSHQVTQMGQEVILRCVPISNHLYFYWYRQILGQKVEFLVSFYNNEISEKSEIFDDQFSVERPDGSNFTLKIRSTKLEDSAMYFCASIDQLAGGANEQFFGPGTRLTVL.

V gene TRBV19 combines with J gene TRBJ1-2, with 9 bases fitting TRBD1. Germline V gene sequence: CDR1 LNHDA, CDR2 SQIVND (reference sequence). CDR3 length: 12 residues. Trimming cost V 8 bases and J 5 bases; bases outside gene matches: 3. The CDR3 DNA is TGTGCCAGTCGGACAGGGGAATATGGCTACACCTTC. Translated, it gives CASRTGEYGYTF.

The gene calls are TRBV10-2 and TRBJ2-2, with 12 bases matching TRBD2. With V trimmed by 7 bases and J by 5 bases, 5 bases remained unmatched. CDR1 and CDR2 from the germline V gene are WSHSY and SAAADI. The CDR3 has 15 residues. CDR3 region: CASIGLAGGTGELFF. The CDR3 nucleotides read TGCGCCAGCATAGGGCTAGCGGGAGGGACCGGGGAGCTGTTTTTT.

The chain joins TRBV7-2 to TRBJ2-2; TRBD2 agrees at 9 bases. This CDR3 is 15 amino acids long. Trimming at V came to 3 bases and at J to 2 bases, leaving 1 base not matched to a gene. Germline V lookup: CDR1 SGHTA, CDR2 FQGNSA. The CDR3 sequence is CASSLRGGNTGELFF. In DNA, the CDR3 is TGTGCCAGCAGCTTGCGGGGGGGAAACACCGGGGAGCTGTTTTTT.

This chain connects TRBV12-3 or TRBV12-4 to TRBJ2-1; perhaps TRBD2 as D (6 bases). This CDR3 has 12 residues. V dropped 0 bases and J dropped 13 bases, with 10 bases sitting between them. DNA for the CDR3: TGTGCCAGCAGTTTAGCGACTGGACTACAGTTCTTC. Translated: CASSLATGLQFF.

This rearrangement joins TRBV27 to TRBJ1-5, with D unresolved. The CDR3 runs to 17 residues. Trimming removed 4 bases from V and 0 bases from J, with 16 bases in between. Per germline, CDR1 MNHEY and CDR2 SMNVEV (reference sequence). This CDR3 is CASSSLSAANSNQPQHF. The CDR3 nucleotides are TGTGCCAGCAGTTCCCTTTCCGCGGCAAATAGCAATCAGCCCCAGCATTTT.